This T cell receptor (beta chain) was recorded in a study of blood T cell repertoires in COVID-19. The wider study: Nucleic acid was either cDNA or gDNA, and it came from T cells, B-cell-depleted T cells, or PBMCs.

Here immunoSEQ multiplex PCR was the method, and the copy in TCRdb shows in-frame clones only, minus some. The sample consists of approximately 500,000 clones, 89% of them appearing once. This CDR3 has 14 amino acids. Germline-derived CDR1 and CDR2 are KGHSH and LQKENI. Losses at the gene ends were 6 bases for V and 4 bases for J; bases not matched to a gene: 7. What was sequenced was peripheral blood. The TCR originated in a man aged 18 to 29 with COVID-19, enrolled during active disease. The V call is TRBV18, the J call TRBJ2-3, with TRBD2 matching over 7 bases. CDR3 protein: CASSLGGKADTQYF. The CDR3 DNA reads as TGTGCCAGCTCTCTCGGGGGGAAAGCAGATACGCAGTATTTT.